What follows are 2 T cell receptor beta chains derived from one specimen sequenced in a study of shared clonotypes between healthy human individuals. Positively selected for CCR7, the CD45RO-negative cells used as naive CD8 cells excluded terminally differentiated effector memory CD45RA+ cells. Generated by immunoSEQ multiplex PCR, the TCRdb table keeps only in-frame clones and is missing some. The repertoire holds roughly 890,000 clones, 80% to 95% seen once, with approximately 25% in the top ten. Sequencing used naive CD8+ T cells sorted from blood. The origin of the receptors is a man aged 25-45 years in good health.

The chain has TRBV5-1 and TRBJ1-1, with TRBD1 matching 8 bases. The CDR3 is 15 amino acids. With 1 base clipped from V and 2 bases from J, the junction kept 4 bases outside the gene matches. Germline V gene lookup returns CDR1 SGHRS and CDR2 YFSETQ. The CDR3 loop reads CASSLIQGANTEAFF. The DNA for the CDR3 is TGCGCCAGCAGCTTGATTCAGGGGGCCAACACTGAAGCTTTCTTT.

Concerning this clone: The sample has other DNA sequences that encode this CDR3 too. The chain uses TRBV27 and TRBJ2-7; no reliable D call. V lost 0 bases, J lost 3 bases, and 9 bases lay in between. The V gene's germline CDR1 is MNHEY and CDR2 SMNVEV (reference sequence). CDR3 length: 14 residues. CDR3 DNA: TGTGCCAGCAGTTTATCGGGCAGCAGCTACGAGCAGTACTTC. Translation: CASSLSGSSYEQYF.